This entry concerns a single T cell receptor beta chain. The CDR3 is made up of 13 amino acids. Germline trimming cut 2 bases from V and 4 bases from J; bases unmatched to any gene: 1. Looked up from germline, CDR1 is LNHDA and CDR2 is SQIVND (reference sequence). The sample comes from a study of blood T cell repertoires in COVID-19. Study-wide context: There were acute and convalescent COVID-19 samples, and they came from the United States, Italy and Spain. PBMCs, B-cell-depleted T cells, or T cells provided the cDNA or gDNA that made up the material.

Original methodology: How many nucleated cells were present was estimated from reference gene primer amplification. The data were produced by immunoSEQ multiplex PCR, yet TCRdb's version contains in-frame clones alone and is incomplete. Clone size and V and J calls were adopted from that table, with D and trimming inferred from the DNA. There are some 220,000 clones in the sample; around 80% occur only once, and 9.5% to 15% lies in the top ten. The V call is TRBV19, the J call TRBJ2-7; 8 bases are a match to TRBD1. The sample comprised peripheral blood. This receptor was taken from a human donor in a cohort sampled during active COVID-19. CDR3: CASSIQGAYEQYF. The CDR3 region has the DNA TGTGCCAGTAGTATACAGGGGGCGTACGAGCAGTACTTC. The entire variable domain, with the rest obtained from reference TRBV19 and TRBJ2-7, is as follows: DGGITQSPKYLFRKEGQNVTLSCEQNLNHDAMYWYRQDPGQGLRLIYYSQIVNDFQKGDIAEGYSVSREKKESFPLTVTSAQKNPTAFYLCASSIQGAYEQYFGPGTRLTVT.